The rows below give T cell receptor beta chains drawn from one sample of a study of blood T cell repertoires in COVID-19. Produced via immunoSEQ multiplex PCR; TCRdb's table is partial and in-frame only. Of more than 200,000 clones listed, around nine tenths are singletons. The sample was PBMCs or T cells enriched from blood (not recorded which). The receptor set was obtained from a woman in her 50s who had recovered from COVID-19. The CDR3 runs from the conserved cysteine through the conserved F or W. The D gene is left open where the match is weak. For some rows the clone size is stated as once, few or many, or as a class when expanded; others skip it.

NA,TRBD2,15,TRBJ2-1,TRBV7-3,CASSPSGDSYNEQFF,TGTGCCAGCAGCCCTAGCGGAGACTCATACAATGAGCAGTTCTTC
NA,TRBD2,14,TRBJ2-1,TRBV6-5,CASSYGREGNEQFF,TGTGCCAGCAGTTACGGGCGGGAGGGTAATGAGCAGTTCTTC
few,NA,13,TRBJ1-5,TRBV19,CASKWRGNQPQHF,TGTGCCAGCAAGTGGAGGGGCAATCAGCCCCAGCATTTT
NA,TRBD2,14,TRBJ2-1,TRBV4-3,CASSLSGRADEQFF,TGCGCCAGCAGCCTTAGCGGGAGGGCCGATGAGCAGTTCTTC
NA,TRBD2,18,TRBJ2-1,TRBV5-1,CASSSYGGMSGRANEQFF,TGCGCCAGCAGCTCGTATGGTGGGATGAGCGGGAGGGCCAATGAGCAGTTCTTC
NA,TRBD2,14,TRBJ2-1,TRBV27,CASRSGRAYNEQFF,TGTGCCAGCCGTAGCGGGAGGGCCTACAATGAGCAGTTCTTC
NA,NA,17,TRBJ2-1,TRBV28,CASSPPWERGSYNEQFF,TGTGCCAGCAGTCCTCCCTGGGAGAGGGGGTCCTACAATGAGCAGTTCTTC
NA,TRBD2,16,TRBJ2-3,TRBV7-6,CASSLGLAGAVDTQYF,TGTGCCAGCAGCCTGGGACTAGCGGGAGCGGTAGATACGCAGTATTTT
NA,NA,14,TRBJ1-4,TRBV28,CASSFVRFNEKLFF,TGTGCCAGCAGTTTTGTTCGGTTTAATGAAAAACTGTTTTTT
NA,TRBD1,16,TRBJ1-2,TRBV5-6,CASSFDTGQATYGYTF,TGTGCCAGCAGCTTCGACACAGGACAGGCCACCTATGGCTACACCTTC
NA,NA,13,TRBJ1-4,TRBV27,CASSSQASEKLFF,TGTGCCAGCAGTTCCCAGGCCTCAGAAAAACTGTTTTTT
NA,NA,13,TRBJ1-2,TRBV5-1,CASSPGQSYGYTF,TGCGCCAGCAGCCCAGGGCAGAGCTATGGCTACACCTTC
NA,TRBD1,13,TRBJ1-2,TRBV5-1,CASSGDRVDGYTF,TGCGCCAGCAGCGGCGACAGGGTTGATGGCTACACCTTC
NA,TRBD2,14,TRBJ2-3,TRBV5-1,CASQPSGSIDTQYF,TGCGCCAGCCAACCTAGCGGGAGTATAGATACGCAGTATTTT
NA,NA,13,TRBJ1-1,TRBV12-3/TRBV12-4,CASSFTLNTEAFF,TGTGCCAGCAGTTTCACATTGAACACTGAAGCTTTCTTT
NA,NA,14,TRBJ1-2,TRBV6-6,CATREGGPVVGYTF,TGTGCCACCCGGGAGGGGGGGCCGGTGGTTGGCTACACCTTC
NA,NA,16,TRBJ2-1,TRBV5-1,CASSLGLGRTYNEQFF,TGCGCCAGCAGCTTGGGTCTGGGGAGAACCTACAATGAGCAGTTCTTC
few,NA,16,TRBJ2-1,TRBV5-8,CASSLTLLPTYNEQFF,TGTGCCAGCAGCTTGACTCTACTACCCACCTACAATGAGCAGTTCTTC
once,NA,14,TRBJ2-7,TRBV3-1/TRBV3-2,CASSRGLNSYEQYF,TGTGCCAGCAGCCGAGGACTCAACTCCTACGAGCAGTACTTC
NA,NA,14,TRBJ2-5,TRBV7-2,CASSLGGSEETQYF,TGTGCCAGCAGCTTAGGTGGCAGCGAAGAGACCCAGTACTTC
NA,TRBD2,17,TRBJ2-3,TRBV10-3,CAISAPGRAPSTDTQYF,TGTGCCATCAGCGCCCCGGGGAGGGCCCCAAGCACAGATACGCAGTATTTT
once,TRBD1,15,TRBJ1-6,TRBV3-1/TRBV3-2,CASSQAGGGGSPLHF,TGTGCCAGCAGCCAAGCAGGGGGCGGCGGTTCACCCCTCCACTTT
NA,TRBD2,15,TRBJ2-2,TRBV7-2,CASSLDSGRSGELFF,TGTGCCAGCAGCTTAGATAGCGGGAGGTCCGGGGAGCTGTTTTTT
NA,NA,18,TRBJ2-5,TRBV7-9,CASSLVSFDLLTQETQYF,TGTGCCAGCAGCTTAGTCTCCTTCGATCTCCTTACTCAAGAGACCCAGTACTTC
NA,NA,14,TRBJ2-7,TRBV5-5,CASSLLGGSYEQYF,TGTGCCAGCAGCTTGTTGGGGGGCTCCTACGAGCAGTACTTC
NA,NA,13,TRBJ1-2,TRBV6-5,CASRTTVLDGYTF,TGTGCCAGCAGGACGACAGTATTGGATGGCTACACCTTC
NA,NA,13,TRBJ2-2,TRBV28,CASSLDSGGELFF,TGTGCCAGCAGTTTAGACAGCGGGGGGGAGCTGTTTTTT
NA,NA,14,TRBJ2-5,TRBV5-8,CASSLDRRQETQYF,TGTGCCAGCAGCTTGGACAGGAGACAAGAGACCCAGTACTTC
NA,TRBD1,14,TRBJ1-2,TRBV2,CALQGNANGYGYTF,TGTGCCTTACAGGGGAACGCAAACGGCTATGGCTACACCTTC
NA,TRBD2,14,TRBJ2-3,TRBV19,CASSSLGGTDTQYF,TGTGCCAGTAGTTCCCTGGGGGGGACAGATACGCAGTATTTT
NA,TRBD1,14,TRBJ1-6,TRBV5-1,CASSLQGENSPLHF,TGCGCCAGCAGCTTACAGGGGGAGAATTCACCCCTCCACTTT
NA,TRBD2,15,TRBJ2-1,TRBV5-5,CASSGTSGRAVEQFF,TGTGCCAGCAGTGGGACTAGCGGGAGGGCCGTTGAGCAGTTCTTC
NA,TRBD2,13,TRBJ2-1,TRBV5-4,CASSGEGRNEQFF,TGTGCCAGCAGCGGGGAGGGAAGGAATGAGCAGTTCTTC
few,TRBD1,14,TRBJ2-1,TRBV19,CASSMGQAFNEQFF,TGTGCCAGTAGTATGGGACAGGCCTTCAATGAGCAGTTCTTC
NA,TRBD2,15,TRBJ2-1,TRBV25-1,CASRVAGGSYNEQFF,TGTGCCAGCAGGGTGGCGGGAGGGTCCTACAATGAGCAGTTCTTC
few,NA,15,TRBJ1-1,TRBV4-1,CASSQVYGQNTEAFF,TGCGCCAGCAGCCAAGTGTATGGACAGAACACTGAAGCTTTCTTT
NA,NA,14,TRBJ1-1,TRBV2,CASRLTALGTEAFF,TGTGCCAGCAGATTGACAGCCCTGGGGACTGAAGCTTTCTTT
NA,TRBD1,12,TRBJ1-2,TRBV28,CASDSRGHGYTF,TGTGCCAGCGACAGCAGGGGGCATGGCTACACCTTC
NA,NA,13,TRBJ2-5,TRBV12-3/TRBV12-4,CASRGSGQETQYF,TGTGCCAGCAGGGGTTCGGGTCAAGAGACCCAGTACTTC